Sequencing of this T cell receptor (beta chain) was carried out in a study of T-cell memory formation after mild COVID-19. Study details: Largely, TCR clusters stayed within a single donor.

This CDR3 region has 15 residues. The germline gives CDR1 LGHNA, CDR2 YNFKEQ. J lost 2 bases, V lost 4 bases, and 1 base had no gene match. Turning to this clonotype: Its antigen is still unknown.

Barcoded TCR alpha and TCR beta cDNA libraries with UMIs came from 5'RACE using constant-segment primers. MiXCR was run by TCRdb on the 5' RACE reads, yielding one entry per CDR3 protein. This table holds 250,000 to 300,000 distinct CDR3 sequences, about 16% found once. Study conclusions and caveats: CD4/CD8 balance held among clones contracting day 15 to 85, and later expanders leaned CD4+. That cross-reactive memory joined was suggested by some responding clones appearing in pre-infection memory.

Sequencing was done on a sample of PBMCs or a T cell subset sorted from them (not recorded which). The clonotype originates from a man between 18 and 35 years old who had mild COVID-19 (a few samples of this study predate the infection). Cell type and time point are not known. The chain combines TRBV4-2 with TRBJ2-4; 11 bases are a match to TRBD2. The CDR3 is CASSLAGGPKNIQYF. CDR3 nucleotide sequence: TGTGCCAGCAGCCTAGCGGGGGGGCCCAAAAACATTCAGTACTTC.